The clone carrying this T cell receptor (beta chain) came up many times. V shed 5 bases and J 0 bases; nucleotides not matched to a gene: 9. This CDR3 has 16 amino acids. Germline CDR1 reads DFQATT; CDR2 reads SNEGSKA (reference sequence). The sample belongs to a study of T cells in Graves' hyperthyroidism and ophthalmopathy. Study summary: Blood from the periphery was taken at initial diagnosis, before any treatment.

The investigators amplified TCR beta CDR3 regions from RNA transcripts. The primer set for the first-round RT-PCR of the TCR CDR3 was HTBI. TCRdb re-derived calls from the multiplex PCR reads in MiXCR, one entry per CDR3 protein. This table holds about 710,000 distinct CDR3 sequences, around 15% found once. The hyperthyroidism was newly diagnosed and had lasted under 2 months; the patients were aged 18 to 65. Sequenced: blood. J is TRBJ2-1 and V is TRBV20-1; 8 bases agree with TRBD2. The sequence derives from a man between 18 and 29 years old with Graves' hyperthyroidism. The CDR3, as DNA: TGCAGTGCTGGGCTAGCGGGCAGGAGCTCCTACAATGAGCAGTTCTTC. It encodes CSAGLAGRSSYNEQFF.